This T cell receptor beta chain was captured in a study of blood T cell repertoires in COVID-19. Study-wide context: PBMCs, B-cell-depleted T cells, or T cells provided the cDNA or gDNA that made up the material.

V shed 4 bases, J shed 1 base, and the junction held 3 bases outside the gene matches. Germline CDR1 SNHLY, CDR2 FYNNEI. The CDR3 loop spans 14 amino acids. The method was immunoSEQ multiplex PCR; TCRdb's version includes in-frame clones alone and lacks a portion of them. This sample carries 150,000 to 200,000 clones, approximately 82% of them seen once, and the ten largest clones take 6% to 8%. The V call is TRBV2, the J call TRBJ2-5; 7 bases fit TRBD1. The source of this sequence is a human donor with acute or convalescent COVID-19. The donor label of this sample is uncertain. Sequenced sample: peripheral blood. CDR3 DNA: TGTGCCAGCAGTGTTGGGACAGCCCAAGAGACCCAGTACTTC. Translated: CASSVGTAQETQYF.